These 21 T cell receptor beta chains originate from one sample sequenced in a study of blood T cell repertoires in COVID-19. Produced via immunoSEQ multiplex PCR; TCRdb's table is partial and in-frame only. The sample contains 300,000 or so clones, 70% to 90% of which appear only once. Specimen: peripheral blood. All receptors derive from a woman aged 45 to 65 with active or convalescent COVID-19.

The V and J genes are TRBV11-2 and TRBJ2-1; D is possibly TRBD2 (5 bases). Trimming took 1 base from V and 0 from J, leaving 10 bases between them. This CDR3 is built from 16 residues. From germline, CDR1 is SGHAT and CDR2 FQNNGV. The CDR3 here is CASSLVRASSYNEQFF. CDR3 nucleotides: TGTGCCAGCAGCTTAGTGAGGGCTAGCTCCTACAATGAGCAGTTCTTC.

The chain couples TRBV6-5 to TRBJ2-3; a weak D match, TRBD2 (5 bases). The length of the CDR3 is 15 residues. Germline CDR1 is MNHEY and CDR2 is SVGAGI. The germline V and J ends were trimmed by 5 bases and 1 base, with 13 bases remaining between them. DNA of the CDR3: TGTGCCAGCAGTCGGACTGTCTTTGGCACAGATACGCAGTATTTT. Its protein is CASSRTVFGTDTQYF.

The chain carries TRBV14 and TRBJ2-3, with 7 bases identical to TRBD1. Trimming cost V 0 bases and J 2 bases; bases outside gene matches: 5. From germline, CDR1 is SGHDN and CDR2 FVKESK. CDR3 length equals 16 residues. The CDR3 loop is CASSQEPQGVTDTQYF. Written as DNA, the CDR3 is TGTGCCAGCAGCCAAGAACCGCAGGGGGTCACAGATACGCAGTATTTT.

The CDR3 protein is CASLRYPTSGEQFF. The CDR3 DNA is TGTGCCAGCTTAAGGTACCCAACTAGTGGTGAGCAGTTCTTC. The J gene is TRBJ2-1, the V gene TRBV6-5; D perhaps matches TRBD2 (5 bases). Trimming pared 8 bases from V and 9 bases from J, leaving 20 bases between. This CDR3 has 14 amino acids. Germline V gene lookup returns CDR1 MNHEY and CDR2 SVGAGI.

CDR3 nucleotide sequence: TGTGCCATCAGTCCTGGGGACAGGGACACCCTCCACTTT. This gives the protein CAISPGDRDTLHF. The gene calls are TRBV10-3 and TRBJ1-6, with 9 bases matching TRBD1. The CDR3 loop spans 13 amino acids. In germline, CDR1 is ENHRY, CDR2 SYGVKD. V trimming: 5 bases; J trimming: 14 bases; junction bases outside the gene matches: 7.

The chain employs TRBV6-5 and TRBJ1-2; no clear D gene. V was pared by 4 bases and J by 4 bases, with 19 bases between. The germline CDR1 and CDR2 sequences are MNHEY and SVGAGI. CDR3 length equals 16 residues. The CDR3 region is CASSSLRPTSFYGYTF. CDR3 sequence (DNA): TGTGCCAGCAGTTCCCTACGTCCGACATCCTTCTATGGCTACACCTTC.

The genes are TRBV5-1 and TRBJ2-1, with 8 nucleotides matching TRBD1. Germline CDR1 SGHRS, CDR2 YFSETQ. The CDR3 consists of 15 residues. Unmatched junction bases numbered 11, after V lost 4 bases and J lost 8 bases. CDR3 nucleotides: TGCGCCAGCAGCATGGCCTGGACAGGGATGGATGAGCAGTTCTTC. Translating it yields CASSMAWTGMDEQFF.

V is TRBV6-2 or TRBV6-3 and J is TRBJ1-5; TRBD1 matches at 7 bases. V was pared by 5 bases and J by 4 bases, with 11 bases of the junction left unmatched. The CDR3 loop spans 16 amino acids. Germline CDR1 MNHEY, CDR2 SVGEGT. CDR3 region: CASSPPRWGQNQPQHF. CDR3 nucleotide sequence: TGTGCCAGCAGTCCCCCGAGGTGGGGACAGAATCAGCCCCAGCATTTT.

The chain is built from TRBV28 and TRBJ2-7; D remains ambiguous. The V end was cut by 11 bases, the J end by 0 bases, with 5 bases between. This CDR3 region has 10 residues. The germline V gene encodes CDR1 MDHEN and CDR2 SYDVKM. The CDR3 DNA reads TGTGCCGTCAGCTCCTACGAGCAGTACTTC. Translated, it gives CAVSSYEQYF.

The V and J genes are TRBV28 and TRBJ2-7; 8 bases line up with TRBD2. CDR3 length: 15 residues. In germline, CDR1 is MDHEN, CDR2 SYDVKM. J was trimmed by 4 bases and V by 7 bases; bases with no gene match: 12. CDR3 sequence (DNA): TGTGCCAGCATCACTAACAGGCGGGAGGTGTACGAGCAGTACTTC. This encodes CASITNRREVYEQYF.

The CDR3 DNA reads TGTGCCTGGAGTAGGGGATCTCTGGGACTAGCGGATCTAGCCAAAAACATTCAGTACTTC. It yields the protein CAWSRGSLGLADLAKNIQYF. The chain links TRBV30 to TRBJ2-4; 11 positions agree with TRBD2. Germline CDR1 is GTSNPN and CDR2 is SVGIG (reference sequence). The CDR3 extends over 20 amino acids. V shed 2 bases, J shed 0 bases, and the junction held 15 bases outside the gene matches.

The genes are TRBV6-2 or TRBV6-3 and TRBJ2-1; TRBD2 matches 8 bases. The V and J ends lost 2 bases and 9 bases, in that order; junction bases with no gene match: 12. CDR1 is MNHEY and CDR2 is SVGEGT in the germline V gene. This CDR3 region has 16 residues. The CDR3 DNA sequence: TGTGCCAGCAGTTACCGAAGAACGGGAGGGCCGGGTGAGCAGTTCTTC. It encodes CASSYRRTGGPGEQFF.

The chain has TRBV19 and TRBJ1-2, with a weak D call TRBD1 (6 bases). Looked up from germline, CDR1 is LNHDA and CDR2 is SQIVND (reference sequence). Trimming took 4 bases from V and 4 from J, leaving 13 bases between them. The CDR3 runs 14 residues. The CDR3 sequence: CASSTWGPRYGYTF. The CDR3 DNA follows: TGTGCCAGTAGTACTTGGGGGCCCCGCTATGGCTACACCTTC. Full variable domain (missing parts from reference TRBV19 and TRBJ1-2): DGGITQSPKYLFRKEGQNVTLSCEQNLNHDAMYWYRQDPGQGLRLIYYSQIVNDFQKGDIAEGYSVSREKKESFPLTVTSAQKNPTAFYLCASSTWGPRYGYTFGSGTRLTVV.

The chain employs TRBV18 and TRBJ2-7; 8 positions match TRBD1. This CDR3 has 14 amino acids. Germline CDR1 KGHSH, CDR2 LQKENI. V dropped 3 bases and J dropped 6; count of bases not matched to a gene: 7. This chain's CDR3 is CASSPGQGRFEQYF. The CDR3 DNA reads as TGTGCCAGCTCACCCGGACAGGGACGTTTCGAGCAGTACTTC.

The chain couples TRBV30 to TRBJ2-3; the D gene is possibly TRBD2 (6 bases). This CDR3 contains 16 residues. V was pared by 1 base and J by 1 base, with 15 bases between. Germline CDR1 GTSNPN, CDR2 SVGIG (reference sequence). CDR3 region: CAWSAPILARTDTQYF. Here the CDR3 DNA reads TGTGCCTGGAGTGCTCCGATCCTAGCGCGCACAGATACGCAGTATTTT.

The rearrangement links TRBV19 to TRBJ2-3; 12 nucleotides match TRBD2. V shed 8 bases and J 6 bases; nucleotides not matched to a gene: 9. Looked up from germline, CDR1 is LNHDA and CDR2 is SQIVND (reference sequence). The CDR3 has 15 amino acids. DNA for the CDR3: TGTGCCAGTCTCCCGACTAGCGGGAGCGGGGATACGCAGTATTTT. Protein product: CASLPTSGSGDTQYF.

This clone appeared once. In DNA form, the CDR3 reads TGTGCCAGCAGTGGGACAGGGTCCGGGGCCAACGTCCTGACTTTC. Translating gives CASSGTGSGANVLTF. The rearrangement joins TRBV2 to TRBJ2-6; 8 bases fit TRBD1. Trimming at V came to 4 bases and at J to 4 bases, leaving 3 bases not matched to a gene. CDR3 length: 15 residues. Germline assignment: CDR1 SNHLY and CDR2 FYNNEI.

CDR3: CASSVVGQSYNEQFF. The CDR3 DNA reads as TGTGCCAGCAGCGTAGTGGGACAGAGTTACAATGAGCAGTTCTTC. The chain is built from TRBV9 and TRBJ2-1; 7 bases fit TRBD1. The CDR3 spans 15 residues. Per the germline V gene, CDR1 is SGDLS and CDR2 is YYNGEE. V was clipped by 0 bases and J by 4 bases; unmatched bases: 4.

This clone was seen only a few times. The V gene is TRBV7-9, the J gene TRBJ2-1; 10 positions agree with TRBD2. Germline loops: CDR1 SEHNR, CDR2 FQNEAQ (reference sequence). This CDR3 region has 15 residues. Trimming removed 5 bases from V and 3 bases from J; junction bases left unmatched: 4. DNA for the CDR3: TGTGCCAGCAGCCGAGCGGGAGGGAACTACAATGAGCAGTTCTTC. Its translation is CASSRAGGNYNEQFF.

This clone was seen once. This chain joins TRBV6-5 and TRBJ2-5; D perhaps matches TRBD2 (5 bases). The CDR3 spans 13 residues. V lost 4 bases, J lost 5 bases, and 11 bases lay in between. The germline V gene encodes CDR1 MNHEY and CDR2 SVGAGI. The CDR3 coding sequence is TGTGCCAGCAGTTCCCGACGCGGGGAGACCCAGTACTTC. Its translation: CASSSRRGETQYF.

The J gene is TRBJ2-1, the V gene TRBV5-1; 8 bases agree with TRBD2. V trimming: 4 bases; J trimming: 7 bases; junction bases outside the gene matches: 19. Germline V gene lookup returns CDR1 SGHRS and CDR2 YFSETQ. The CDR3 is 18 amino acids. In DNA form, the CDR3 reads TGCGCCAGCAGCGAAGCGGCCCTTGGACTAGCTTTGAGGAATGAGCAGTTCTTC. Its protein is CASSEAALGLALRNEQFF.